What follows are 2 T cell receptor beta chains derived from one specimen sequenced in a study of regulatory T cells in long-lasting Graves disease. Time point defined: newly diagnosed GD, antithyroid drugs for less than 3 months. Construction of the TCR library relied on RNA isolated from PBMCs. The authors built TCR beta libraries using iRepertoire HTBI primers and Arm-PCR of CDR3 regions. From the multiplex PCR reads, TCRdb called clonotypes with MiXCR, one entry per CDR3 protein. This table holds around 450,000 distinct CDR3 sequences, about 17% found once. These data were likewise used in another study, on T cells in Graves' hyperthyroidism and ophthalmopathy.

Sample: peripheral blood mononuclear cells (PBMCs), taken at new diagnosis, from a patient treated with antithyroid drugs. The receptor source for this set is a man aged 40-50 years with Graves disease.

This chain connects TRBV20-1 to TRBJ2-3, with D unresolved. Germline V gene lookup returns CDR1 DFQATT and CDR2 SNEGSKA (reference sequence). The CDR3 runs 11 residues. V was pared by 7 bases and J by 5 bases, with 10 bases between. CDR3 amino acids: CSGASGDTQYF. The CDR3, as DNA: TGCAGTGGGGCTTCGGGAGATACGCAGTATTTT.

This clonotype was picked up many times. The chain uses TRBV12-3 or TRBV12-4 and TRBJ1-5; D uncertain. V dropped 3 bases and J dropped 6 bases, with 21 bases sitting between them. The CDR3 extends over 17 amino acids. CDR3 region: CASSLGGRGDTRQPQHF. The CDR3 bases are TGTGCCAGCAGTTTGGGCGGTCGCGGGGATACGCGTCAGCCCCAGCATTTT.